This T cell receptor beta chain was observed in a study of identical twins. Notes on the study in general: Twins showed weaker excess sharing in their beta out-of-frame sequences.

Per the germline V gene, CDR1 is SGDLS and CDR2 is YYNGEE. V was pared by 0 bases and J by 5 bases, with 7 bases of the junction left unmatched. This CDR3 is built from 16 residues. A word on this clonotype: What it binds is unknown. It may be a read error: a sequence one base away is much more abundant.

MiXCR was run by TCRdb on the 5' RACE reads, yielding one entry per CDR3 protein. The sample yields hundreds of thousands of distinct CDR3 sequences, 8% to 9% seen once. These data are also associated with another study on yellow fever vaccine responses in identical twins.

This clonotype originated in a woman under 30 in good health. The sequencing input was memory (CD45RO+) T cells sorted from blood. This chain uses TRBV9 with TRBJ2-5; 10 bases fit TRBD2. The DNA of the CDR3 is TGTGCCAGCAGCGTAGCCAGCGGGAGGGCCGTGGAGACCCAGTACTTC. Residues: CASSVASGRAVETQYF.